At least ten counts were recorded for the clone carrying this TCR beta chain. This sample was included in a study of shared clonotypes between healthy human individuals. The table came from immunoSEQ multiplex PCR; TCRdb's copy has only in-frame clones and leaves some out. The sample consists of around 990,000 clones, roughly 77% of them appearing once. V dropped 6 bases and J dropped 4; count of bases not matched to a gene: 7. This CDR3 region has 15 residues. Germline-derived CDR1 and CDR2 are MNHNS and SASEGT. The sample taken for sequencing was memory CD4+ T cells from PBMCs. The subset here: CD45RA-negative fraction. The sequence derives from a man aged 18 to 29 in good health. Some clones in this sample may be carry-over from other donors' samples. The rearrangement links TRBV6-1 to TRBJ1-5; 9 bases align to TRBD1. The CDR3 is CASRYRDRENQPQHF. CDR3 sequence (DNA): TGTGCCAGCAGGTACCGGGACAGGGAGAATCAGCCCCAGCATTTT.